Included here is one TCR beta chain sequence, with context. This sample stems from a study of blood T cell repertoires in COVID-19. Repertoires were generated with immunoSEQ multiplex PCR, while TCRdb's copy carries only in-frame clones and drops some. The data show roughly 300,000 clones, approximately 89% seen once. This CDR3 is built from 17 residues. Germline assignment: CDR1 SGHAT and CDR2 FQNNGV. Trimming removed 4 bases from V and 4 bases from J, with 22 bases in between. The sequenced sample consisted of peripheral blood. This TCR derives from a woman younger than 45 with COVID-19, enrolled during active disease. The genes are TRBV11-2 and TRBJ2-5, with a weak D call TRBD2 (6 bases). The CDR3 reads CASSSTGGGTVAETQYF. The CDR3 DNA sequence: TGTGCCAGCAGCTCCACCGGAGGCGGGACGGTGGCAGAGACCCAGTACTTC.